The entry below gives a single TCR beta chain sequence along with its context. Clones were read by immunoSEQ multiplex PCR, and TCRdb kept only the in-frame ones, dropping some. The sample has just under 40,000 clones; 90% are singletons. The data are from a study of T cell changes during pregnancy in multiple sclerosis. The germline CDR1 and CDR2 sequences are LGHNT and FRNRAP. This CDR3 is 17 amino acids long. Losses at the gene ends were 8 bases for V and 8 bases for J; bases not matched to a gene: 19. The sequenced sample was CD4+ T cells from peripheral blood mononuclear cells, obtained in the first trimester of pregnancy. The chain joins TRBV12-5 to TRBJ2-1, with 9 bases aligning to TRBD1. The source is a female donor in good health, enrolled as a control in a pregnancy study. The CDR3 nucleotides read TGTGCTAGTCAACTGGGACAGGGCAGGGGACGGTCGGATGAGCAGTTCTTC. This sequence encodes CASQLGQGRGRSDEQFF.